This TCR beta chain originates from a study of shared clonotypes between healthy human individuals. TCRdb keeps only in-frame clones here, not all; method: immunoSEQ multiplex PCR. Of roughly 1,100,000 clones in the sample, about 75% were seen once. The study drew its donors from healthy HIV-negative adults without recent acute infections or vaccinations. The J segment lost 6 bases and the V segment lost 6 bases, leaving 11 bases of the junction unmatched. The CDR3 has 15 residues. Germline V lookup: CDR1 MNHNY, CDR2 SVGAGI (reference sequence). This chain links TRBV6-6 with TRBJ2-3, with TRBD2 matching 8 bases. The sequenced material came from memory CD4+ T cells sorted from blood. Subset: CD45RA-negative fraction. This sequence was found in a man younger than 30 in good health. The CDR3 sequence is CASRETSGRPDTQYF. The CDR3 DNA reads as TGTGCCAGCAGAGAAACTAGCGGCAGGCCGGATACGCAGTATTTT.